The 2 T cell receptor beta chains presented below share a single source sample, sequenced in a study of blood T cell repertoires in COVID-19. Method: immunoSEQ multiplex PCR; TCRdb's copy keeps in-frame clones and lacks some. The sample includes about 110,000 clones, around 64% of them seen just once. The source material was peripheral blood. The receptors were sampled from a human donor with acute or convalescent COVID-19. The donor label of this sample is uncertain.

This clone was found a few times. V and J are TRBV29-1 and TRBJ2-1, with D maybe TRBD2 (6 bases). The CDR3 sequence is 15 residues long. V was trimmed by 3 bases and J by 2 bases, leaving 14 bases between them. The germline CDR1 and CDR2 sequences are SQVTM and ANQGSEA. CDR3 in amino acids: CSVDLSGTPYNEQFF. The CDR3 nucleotides read TGCAGCGTTGACCTTTCCGGGACTCCCTACAATGAGCAGTTCTTC.

This clone has just a few counts. V usage is TRBV5-1 and J usage is TRBJ2-5; D possibly corresponds to TRBD1 (7 bases). V gave up 4 bases and J gave up 4 bases, with 14 bases separating them. Per germline, CDR1 SGHRS and CDR2 YFSETQ. This CDR3 is 14 amino acids long. CDR3 region: CASSPTGRRETQYF. Here the CDR3 DNA reads TGCGCCAGCAGCCCGACAGGGAGGAGAGAGACCCAGTACTTC.